This is a list of T cell receptor beta chains from one sample in a study of naive and memory T cell subsets. TCRdb recomputed calls from the UMI-ligation and nested PCR reads with MiXCR, one row per CDR3 protein. The sample has approximately 82,000 distinct CDR3 sequences, about 6.5% seen once. Sequenced material: central memory CD4+ T cells from blood. These receptors were collected from a human donor in good health. Both conserved end residues are part of each CDR3. The D gene is left open where the match is weak. Clone size is not always given. Where it is, it says once, few, many or a class for expanded clones.

D gene: TRBD1
J gene: TRBJ1-2
clone size: many
V gene: TRBV20-1
CDR3 protein: CSARDQGDSRWGQSYGYTF
CDR3 DNA: TGCAGTGCTAGAGATCAGGGGGATTCGCGGTGGGGACAGAGCTATGGCTACACCTTC

D gene: NA
J gene: TRBJ1-2
clone size: many
V gene: TRBV29-1
CDR3 protein: CSVEWDGGGYTF
CDR3 DNA: TGCAGCGTTGAGTGGGATGGCGGTGGCTACACCTTC

D gene: NA
J gene: TRBJ2-5
clone size: NA
V gene: TRBV28
CDR3 protein: CASSFVQGQETQYF
CDR3 DNA: TGTGCCAGCAGTTTTGTGCAGGGACAAGAGACCCAGTACTTC

D gene: NA
J gene: TRBJ2-5
clone size: many
V gene: TRBV12-3/TRBV12-4
CDR3 protein: CASSLFLDPRETQYF
CDR3 DNA: TGTGCCAGCAGTTTGTTCCTCGACCCCAGAGAGACCCAGTACTTC

D gene: NA
J gene: TRBJ2-2
clone size: few
V gene: TRBV2
CDR3 protein: CASTAENTGELFF
CDR3 DNA: TGTGCCAGTACCGCGGAGAACACCGGGGAGCTGTTTTTT

D gene: NA
J gene: TRBJ2-7
clone size: NA
V gene: TRBV29-1
CDR3 protein: CSVVGRVSYEQYF
CDR3 DNA: TGCAGCGTTGTCGGACGGGTCTCCTACGAGCAGTACTTC

D gene: NA
J gene: TRBJ2-3
clone size: NA
V gene: TRBV5-6
CDR3 protein: CASSWGLSGTDTQYF
CDR3 DNA: TGTGCCAGCAGCTGGGGTCTCTCTGGCACAGATACGCAGTATTTT

D gene: TRBD1
J gene: TRBJ1-2
clone size: NA
V gene: TRBV27
CDR3 protein: CASSPLTGGWGYTF
CDR3 DNA: TGTGCCAGCAGTCCCCTAACAGGGGGCTGGGGCTACACCTTC

D gene: NA
J gene: TRBJ2-7
clone size: many
V gene: TRBV11-1
CDR3 protein: CASSLDWMNEQYF
CDR3 DNA: TGTGCCAGCAGCTTAGACTGGATGAACGAGCAGTACTTC

D gene: NA
J gene: TRBJ2-3
clone size: few
V gene: TRBV9
CDR3 protein: CASNPVAGRSPQYF
CDR3 DNA: TGTGCCAGCAACCCCGTGGCGGGACGCTCACCGCAGTATTTT

D gene: NA
J gene: TRBJ2-3
clone size: many
V gene: TRBV6-5
CDR3 protein: CASSNAGGSLTDTQYF
CDR3 DNA: TGTGCCAGCAGCAATGCCGGCGGCAGCCTCACAGATACGCAGTATTTT

D gene: NA
J gene: TRBJ2-1
clone size: NA
V gene: TRBV6-5
CDR3 protein: CASSLDTRSYNEQFF
CDR3 DNA: TGTGCCAGCAGTCTGGACACCCGCTCCTACAATGAGCAGTTCTTC

D gene: TRBD1
J gene: TRBJ1-2
clone size: few
V gene: TRBV11-3
CDR3 protein: CASSPGQGGYGYTF
CDR3 DNA: TGTGCCAGCAGCCCGGGACAGGGGGGCTATGGCTACACCTTC

D gene: NA
J gene: TRBJ1-1
clone size: few
V gene: TRBV6-2/TRBV6-3
CDR3 protein: CASREALGNTEAFF
CDR3 DNA: TGTGCCAGCAGGGAAGCTTTGGGGAACACTGAAGCTTTCTTT

D gene: TRBD2
J gene: TRBJ2-7
clone size: NA
V gene: TRBV5-4
CDR3 protein: CASSSRLAGKYEQYF
CDR3 DNA: TGTGCCAGCAGCAGTCGACTAGCGGGAAAATACGAGCAGTACTTC

D gene: TRBD1
J gene: TRBJ2-1
clone size: few
V gene: TRBV7-2
CDR3 protein: CASSGGQGTYNEQFF
CDR3 DNA: TGTGCCAGCAGCGGGGGACAGGGGACCTACAATGAGCAGTTCTTC

D gene: TRBD1
J gene: TRBJ2-7
clone size: NA
V gene: TRBV18
CDR3 protein: CASSPDRRYEQYF
CDR3 DNA: TGTGCCAGCTCACCGGACAGGAGATACGAGCAGTACTTC

D gene: TRBD2
J gene: TRBJ2-3
clone size: many
V gene: TRBV20-1
CDR3 protein: CSASSGSTDTQYF
CDR3 DNA: TGCAGTGCCTCTAGCGGGTCTACAGATACGCAGTATTTT

D gene: NA
J gene: TRBJ1-2
clone size: many
V gene: TRBV24-1
CDR3 protein: CATSDKVQGAGYTF
CDR3 DNA: TGTGCCACCAGTGATAAGGTCCAGGGAGCGGGCTACACCTTC

D gene: NA
J gene: TRBJ2-1
clone size: few
V gene: TRBV7-9
CDR3 protein: CASSLAGSSGRFF
CDR3 DNA: TGTGCCAGCAGCTTAGCGGGGAGCAGCGGTCGGTTCTTC

D gene: NA
J gene: TRBJ2-7
clone size: many
V gene: TRBV29-1
CDR3 protein: CSVRDAYEQYF
CDR3 DNA: TGCAGCGTTAGGGACGCCTACGAGCAGTACTTC

D gene: TRBD1
J gene: TRBJ1-1
clone size: NA
V gene: TRBV9
CDR3 protein: CASSVGQTGTTEAFF
CDR3 DNA: TGTGCCAGCAGCGTCGGACAGACAGGGACCACTGAAGCTTTCTTT

D gene: NA
J gene: TRBJ2-7
clone size: NA
V gene: TRBV7-9
CDR3 protein: CASSLAPRGRGEQYF
CDR3 DNA: TGTGCCAGCAGCTTAGCCCCGCGGGGGCGAGGGGAGCAGTACTTC

D gene: NA
J gene: TRBJ1-1
clone size: few
V gene: TRBV5-5
CDR3 protein: CASSPVSWNTEAFF
CDR3 DNA: TGTGCCAGCAGCCCAGTATCATGGAACACTGAAGCTTTCTTT

D gene: TRBD1
J gene: TRBJ1-2
clone size: many
V gene: TRBV12-3/TRBV12-4
CDR3 protein: CASSLGTGIYGYTF
CDR3 DNA: TGTGCCAGCAGTTTAGGGACAGGGATCTATGGCTACACCTTC